This T cell receptor (beta chain) was documented in a study of blood T cell repertoires in COVID-19. Assay: immunoSEQ multiplex PCR; the TCRdb copy retains only in-frame clones and omits some. Among approximately 99,000 clones, approximately 79% were seen once, and the ten largest hold 15% to 20%. The germline V gene has CDR1 ENHRY and CDR2 SYGVKD. The length of the CDR3 is 13 residues. V was cut by 2 bases and J by 0 bases, with 4 bases left in between. The sample taken for sequencing was peripheral blood. The genes are TRBV10-3 and TRBJ2-5; D remains unclear. This TCR was recovered from a woman of 80 years or more with active or convalescent COVID-19. The CDR3 DNA sequence: TGTGCCATCAGTGAGCCCTACCAAGAGACCCAGTACTTC. Residues: CAISEPYQETQYF.